This paragraph covers one TCR beta chain sequence. This clone's antigen is unknown. Qualities for individual bases were not recorded, and no much larger clone is one base off. The CDR3 regions of human TCRbeta chains were analyzed by immunosequencing. The authors' pipeline ran thus. TCRs in the repertoires were matched against a reference library of SARS-CoV-2-specific TCRs that had been generated with the MIRA antigen-specificity platform. Breadth was defined as the fraction of unique TCRs that were SARS-CoV-2-associated. Depth was defined as the fraction of total T cells that were SARS-CoV-2-associated. Each spike-specific TCR was assigned to its reactive spike region and to a CD4 or CD8 class using the MIRA data. Log10-transformed breadth and depth values were compared by one-way ANOVA with Sidak's multiple comparisons tests. TCRdb obtained this table from immuneACCESS and retained in-frame rearrangements with V and J assigned. These tables miss some clones; where compared with another copy, unresolved V genes account for less than half of the shortfall, and the remainder is unexplained. That table gives V, J and clone size, and the DNA gave D and trimming. For this sample the table gives more than 100,000 clones, of which roughly 91% were detected only once. Around 5.1% of the sample lies in the top ten.

Compared with germline, V lacks 3 bases and J lacks 2 bases; bases without a gene match: 2. The germline V gene supplies CDR1 SGHRS and CDR2 YFSETQ. The CDR3 holds 14 amino acids from the cysteine to the phenylalanine. Solely the CDR3 DNA is kept, with 42 bases framed from the first base. The data were obtained in a study of T cell responses to AZD1222 COVID-19 vaccine (dated by TCRdb to about 2021). Turning to the overall study: TCR sequencing covered fewer than 250 trial participants: around 210 given two doses of AZD1222 and approximately 26 given two doses of MenACWY control vaccine. Trial participants were enrolled by age into subgroups of 18-55, 56-69 and 70-plus years, and around 140, 26 and 57 TCR-sequenced participants, respectively, were included in these subgroups.

The time point tag for this specimen amounts to: about 28 days (+/-7) after the second vaccine dose. AZD1222 recipients whose second dose came at about 4 weeks and those whose second dose came at about 12 weeks were combined into one group, since spike-specific TCR depth and breadth did not differ between the two schedules. Vaccinee samples were obtained from the UK trials COV001 and COV002, which included a single-blind randomized controlled phase 2/3 trial of AZD1222 (ChAdOx1 nCoV-19) in healthy adults. Trial participant PBMC samples were collected at day 0 and day 28 after the second dose for TCRbeta chain sequencing. Study-wide findings and limitations: CD4 TCRs associated with the vaccine covered the entire spike protein, and the dominant responses were in regions 160-218 and 743-854. Nearly half of unique spike-specific TCRs reportedly recognized epitopes outside regions mutated in the B.1.351 and B.1.1.7 variants. The 56-69-year group was small, and its depth increase did not reach significance, likely because of low power. Most participants were white British and females outnumbered males, and the authors suggested that clonal diversity may have been underestimated. Because no day 14 peak-response samples were available, the repertoires could be characterized only after the peak T cell response. After two AZD1222 doses, both the breadth and the depth of spike-specific TCRs were significantly higher than at day 0 and than in MenACWY recipients. Conclusions about previously exposed vaccinees are limited because only a handful of AZD1222 recipients were SARS-CoV-2 seropositive at baseline.

The sample consisted of peripheral blood, taken 28 days after the second AZD1222 dose. The chain is assembled from TRBV5-1 and TRBJ2-3; TRBD1 aligns with 8 central bases. The receptor was isolated from an adult who received the AZD1222 COVID-19 vaccine. This receptor carries the CDR3 CASSSGQDTDTQYF. The nucleotide sequence is given as TGCGCCAGCAGCTCGGGACAGGACACAGATACGCAGTATTTT. Here the CDR3 is joined to the reference TRBV5-1 and TRBJ2-3 genes, and the full variable domain is: KAGVTQTPRYLIKTRGQQVTLSCSPISGHRSVSWYQQTPGQGLQFLFEYFSETQRNKGNFPGRFSGRQFSNSRSEMNVSTLELGDSALYLCASSSGQDTDTQYFGPGTRLTVL.